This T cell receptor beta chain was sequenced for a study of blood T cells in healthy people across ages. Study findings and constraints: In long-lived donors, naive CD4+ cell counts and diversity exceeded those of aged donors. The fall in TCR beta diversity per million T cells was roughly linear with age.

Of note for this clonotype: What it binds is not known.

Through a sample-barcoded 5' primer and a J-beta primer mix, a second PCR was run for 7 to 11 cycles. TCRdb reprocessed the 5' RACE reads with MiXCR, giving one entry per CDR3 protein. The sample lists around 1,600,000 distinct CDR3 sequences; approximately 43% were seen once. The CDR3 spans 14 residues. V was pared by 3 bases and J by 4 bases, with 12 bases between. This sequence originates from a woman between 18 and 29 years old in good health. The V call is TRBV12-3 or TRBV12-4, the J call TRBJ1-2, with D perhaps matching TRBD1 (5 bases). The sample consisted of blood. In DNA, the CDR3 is TGTGCCAGCAGTTTCGTCGCAGGGCTCTATGGCTACACCTTC. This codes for CASSFVAGLYGYTF.